This TCR beta chain was retrieved from a study of cytotoxic CD8 clonotypes in ibrutinib-treated CLL. About the research overall: Partial responses numbered around 24 and complete responses 2; after a median about 68 months, roughly 15 stayed remitted and approximately twelve progressed. On average, over 90,000 productive rearrangements and approximately 250,000 productive templates per sample. Notes on the study in general: Clonotypes that were public were uncommon, and they contracted or stayed stable on treatment.

T cells were sequenced at a targeted depth of 1 in 200,000 to 1 in 1 million. Clones were read by immunoSEQ multiplex PCR, and TCRdb kept only the in-frame ones, dropping some. This table has approximately 190,000 clones, 75% to 85% appearing once. Points on this clone: The antigen is undetermined.

This material consisted of PBMCs, taken after 12 months of ibrutinib treatment. This receptor was taken from a human donor with chronic lymphocytic leukemia.

The CDR3 reads CASSVLSSGNQETQYF. The CDR3 DNA follows: TGTGCCAGCAGCGTTCTTTCTAGCGGTAACCAAGAGACCCAGTACTTC. This sequence joins TRBV9 and TRBJ2-5; 7 nucleotides match TRBD2. The CDR3 covers 16 residues. Germline CDR1 reads SGDLS; CDR2 reads YYNGEE. V lost 2 bases, J lost 0 bases, and 7 bases stayed unmatched. The full variable domain, rest sourced from reference TRBV9 and TRBJ2-5, is DSGVTQTPKHLITATGQRVTLRCSPRSGDLSVYWYQQSLDQGLQFLIQYYNGEERAKGNILERFSAQQFPDLHSELNLSSLELGDSALYFCASSVLSSGNQETQYFGPGTRLLVL.